The entry that follows covers one T cell receptor (beta chain) sequence. This sample stems from a study of blood T cell repertoires in COVID-19. Study information: The samples span acute and convalescent COVID-19 from the United States, Italy and Spain. In each case, the material was cDNA or gDNA derived from T cells, B-cell-depleted T cells, or PBMCs.

Using immunoSEQ multiplex PCR, the repertoire was profiled, and TCRdb retains in-frame clones only, with some absent. Among a few hundred thousand clones listed, nearly 90% were seen once. V dropped 3 bases and J dropped 5; count of bases not matched to a gene: 13. The germline gives CDR1 SEHNR, CDR2 FQNEAQ (reference sequence). This CDR3 region has 17 residues. The origin of this receptor is a woman in her sixties with COVID-19, enrolled during active disease. V usage is TRBV7-9 and J usage is TRBJ1-2; 9 bases are a match to TRBD1. The specimen sequenced was peripheral blood. This chain's CDR3 is CASSFYSSGTGYYGYTF. The CDR3 DNA reads as TGTGCCAGCAGCTTTTACTCCTCCGGGACAGGGTATTATGGCTACACCTTC.